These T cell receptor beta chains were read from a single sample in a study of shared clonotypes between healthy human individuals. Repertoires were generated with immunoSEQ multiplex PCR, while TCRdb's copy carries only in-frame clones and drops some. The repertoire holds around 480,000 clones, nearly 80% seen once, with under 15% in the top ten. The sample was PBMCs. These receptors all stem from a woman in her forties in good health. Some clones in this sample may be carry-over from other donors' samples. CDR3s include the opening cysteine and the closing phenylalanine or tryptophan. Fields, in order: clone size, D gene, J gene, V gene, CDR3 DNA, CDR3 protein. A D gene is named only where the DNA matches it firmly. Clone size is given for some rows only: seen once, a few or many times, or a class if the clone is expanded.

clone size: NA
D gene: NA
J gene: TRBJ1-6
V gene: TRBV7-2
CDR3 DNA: TGTGCCAGCAGCTTAGCCCCAGGGATGAATTCACCCCTCCACTTT
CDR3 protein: CASSLAPGMNSPLHF

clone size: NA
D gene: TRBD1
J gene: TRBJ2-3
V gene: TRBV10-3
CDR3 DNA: TGTGCCACCTCGCCCGGGACAGGGGACCTTCTATATACGCAGTATTTT
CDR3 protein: CATSPGTGDLLYTQYF

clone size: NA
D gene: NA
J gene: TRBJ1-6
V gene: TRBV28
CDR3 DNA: TGTGCCAGCGACCCACGGCAGCAAACTCATAATTCACCCCTCCACTTT
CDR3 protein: CASDPRQQTHNSPLHF

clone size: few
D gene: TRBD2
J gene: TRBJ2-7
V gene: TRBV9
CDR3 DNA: TGTGCCAGCAGCGTAGGTTTCCTAGCGGGTTACGAGCAGTACTTC
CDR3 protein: CASSVGFLAGYEQYF

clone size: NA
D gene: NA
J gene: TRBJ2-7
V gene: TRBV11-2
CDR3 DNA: TGTGCCAGCAGCTTAGGACCCGGTAGAGGGCTCGAGCAGTACTTC
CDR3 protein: CASSLGPGRGLEQYF

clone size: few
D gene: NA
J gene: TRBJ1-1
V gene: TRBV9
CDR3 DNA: TGTGCCAGCAGCGTAGAGGTCCAGCCCCGTGACACTGAAGCTTTCTTT
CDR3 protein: CASSVEVQPRDTEAFF

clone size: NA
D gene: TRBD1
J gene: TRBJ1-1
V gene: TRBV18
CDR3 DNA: TGTGCCAGCTCACCAAGGGACAGGGGACCGGGCACTGAAGCTTTCTTT
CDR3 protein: CASSPRDRGPGTEAFF

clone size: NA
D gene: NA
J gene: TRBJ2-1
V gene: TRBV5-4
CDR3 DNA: TGTGCCAGCAGCTCCACTAGAGGTGAGCAGTTCTTC
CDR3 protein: CASSSTRGEQFF

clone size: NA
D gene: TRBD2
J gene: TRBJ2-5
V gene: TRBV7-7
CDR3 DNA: TGTGCTAGCAGCTCGGGACTACAGGAGACCCAGTACTTC
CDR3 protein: CASSSGLQETQYF

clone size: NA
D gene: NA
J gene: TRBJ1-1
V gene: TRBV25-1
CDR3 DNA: TGTGCCAGCAGAGTAAACACTGAAGCTTTCTTT
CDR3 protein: CASRVNTEAFF

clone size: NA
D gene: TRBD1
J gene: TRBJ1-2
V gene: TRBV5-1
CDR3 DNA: TGCGCCAGCAGCTTGACCCAGGGGGCATTTGGCTACACCTTC
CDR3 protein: CASSLTQGAFGYTF

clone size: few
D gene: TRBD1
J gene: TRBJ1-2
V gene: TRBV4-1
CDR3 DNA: TGCGCCAGCAGCCAAGCCCGGGACAGTAACTATGGCTACACCTTC
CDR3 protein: CASSQARDSNYGYTF

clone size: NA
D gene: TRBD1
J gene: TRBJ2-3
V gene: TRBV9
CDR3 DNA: TGTGCCAGCAGCGTAGCAGGGGGACCAGATACGCAGTATTTT
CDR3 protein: CASSVAGGPDTQYF

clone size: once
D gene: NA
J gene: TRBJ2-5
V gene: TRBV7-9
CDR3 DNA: TGTGCCAGCAGCTTAACGGGGACGGAGACCCAGTACTTC
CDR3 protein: CASSLTGTETQYF

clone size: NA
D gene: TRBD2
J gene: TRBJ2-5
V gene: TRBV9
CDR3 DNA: TGTGCCAGCAGCGCCGGGGGAGGGGAGACCCAGTACTTC
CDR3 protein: CASSAGGGETQYF

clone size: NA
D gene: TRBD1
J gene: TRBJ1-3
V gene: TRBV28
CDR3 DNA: TGTGCCAGCAGAGGAATTTCAGGGGGTGTAACTGGAAACACCATATATTTT
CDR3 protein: CASRGISGGVTGNTIYF

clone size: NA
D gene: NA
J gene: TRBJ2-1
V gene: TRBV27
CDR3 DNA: TGTGCCAGCAGTCTCCTGGGACAGGCGGGGGACAATGAGCAGTTCTTC
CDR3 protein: CASSLLGQAGDNEQFF

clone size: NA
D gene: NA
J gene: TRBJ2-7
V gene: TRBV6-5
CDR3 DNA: TGTGCCAGCAGCCCCAGGAGGACAGCCGGGGCCGAGCAGTACTTC
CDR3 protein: CASSPRRTAGAEQYF

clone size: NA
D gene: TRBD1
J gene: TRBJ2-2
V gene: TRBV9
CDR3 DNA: TGTGCCAGCAGCGAGACGACAGGGGCGGACACCGGGGAGCTGTTTTTT
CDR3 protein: CASSETTGADTGELFF

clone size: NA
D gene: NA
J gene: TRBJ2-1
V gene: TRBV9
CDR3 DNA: TGTGCCAGCAGCGCCACTAGTAACAATGAGCAGTTCTTC
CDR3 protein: CASSATSNNEQFF

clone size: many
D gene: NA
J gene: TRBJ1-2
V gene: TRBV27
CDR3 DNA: TGTGCCAGCAGTTGGGGGGTAGGCCGGTATGGCTACACCTTC
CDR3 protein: CASSWGVGRYGYTF

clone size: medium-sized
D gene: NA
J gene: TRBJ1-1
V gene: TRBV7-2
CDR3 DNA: TGTGCCAGCAGCTCACAGATGAACACTGAAGCTTTCTTT
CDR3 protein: CASSSQMNTEAFF

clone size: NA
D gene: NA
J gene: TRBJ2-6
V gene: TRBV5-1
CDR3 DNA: TGCGCCAGCAGCTTGGGAGCCTCTGGGGCCAACGTCCTGACTTTC
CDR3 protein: CASSLGASGANVLTF

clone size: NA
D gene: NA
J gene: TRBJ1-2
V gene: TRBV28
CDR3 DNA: TGTGCCAGCAGTTTTTCCTCCAGCAATGGCTACACCTTC
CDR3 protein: CASSFSSSNGYTF

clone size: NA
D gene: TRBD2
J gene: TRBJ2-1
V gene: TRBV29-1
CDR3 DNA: TGCAGCGTTTCACGCGGGAGCCGAACAAGTGAGCAGTTCTTC
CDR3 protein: CSVSRGSRTSEQFF

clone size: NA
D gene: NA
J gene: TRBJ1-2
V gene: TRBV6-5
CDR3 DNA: TGTGCCAGCAGGTCCGGGACGGGCTATGGCTACACCTTC
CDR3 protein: CASRSGTGYGYTF

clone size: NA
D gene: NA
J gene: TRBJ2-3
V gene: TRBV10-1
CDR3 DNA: TGCGCCACCACCCCACCCCGCACAGATACGCAGTATTTT
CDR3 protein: CATTPPRTDTQYF

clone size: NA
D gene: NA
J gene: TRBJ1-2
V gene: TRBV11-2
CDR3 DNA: TGTGCCAGCAGCTTAGAGGGCGCAGGTTATGGCTACACCTTC
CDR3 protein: CASSLEGAGYGYTF

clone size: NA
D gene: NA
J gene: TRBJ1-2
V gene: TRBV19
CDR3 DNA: TGTGCCAGTAGTATACAAGGGACGCGAGGCTACACCTTC
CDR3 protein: CASSIQGTRGYTF